The 31 T cell receptor beta chains below all came from one sample that was sequenced in a study of glioma-infiltrating T cells. The iRepertoire nested amplicon-rescue multiplex PCR amplified TCR alpha and beta CDR3s from RNA. Each CDR3 protein is one row after TCRdb ran MiXCR on the multiplex PCR reads. The sample includes 100,000 to 150,000 distinct CDR3 sequences, roughly 23% of them seen just once. Sequenced material: glioma tissue, nonneoplastic brain tissue, or PBMCs (not recorded which). These receptors were collected from a human donor with low-grade glioma or glioblastoma, undergoing nonglioma brain surgery, or in good health (not recorded which).

Note on this clonotype: With a much larger clone just one base away, this may be a read error. The CDR3 sequence: CASSQVWTGGPLGTQYF. The CDR3, as DNA: TGCGCCAGCAGCCAAGTGTGGACGGGAGGGCCCCTAGGGACCCAGTACTTC. This sequence joins TRBV4-3 and TRBJ2-5; TRBD2 aligns across 8 bases. Unmatched junction bases numbered 14, after V lost 1 base and J lost 7 bases. The CDR3 runs 17 residues. Germline CDR1 LGHNA, CDR2 YSLEER.

The count of this clonotype is one. The chain carries TRBV5-1 and TRBJ2-7; 8 bases map to TRBD1. The CDR3 runs to 14 residues. The V segment lost 4 bases and the J segment 6 bases; nucleotides outside the gene matches: 9. The germline V gene encodes CDR1 SGHRS and CDR2 YFSETQ. CDR3 nucleotide sequence: TGCGCCAGCAGCGGACAGGGACCGCTCTGCGAGCAGTACTTC. Translating gives CASSGQGPLCEQYF.

The chain employs TRBV7-3 and TRBJ1-1; tentative D call: TRBD1 (6 bases). This CDR3 comprises 15 residues. V was cut by 5 bases and J by 0 bases, with 13 bases left in between. Germline V lookup: CDR1 SGHTA, CDR2 FQGTGA. The chain's CDR3 is CASSRTQGLNTEAFF. DNA of the CDR3: TGTGCCAGCAGCCGAACCCAGGGGTTGAACACTGAAGCTTTCTTT.

This clonotype was counted many times. The J gene is TRBJ2-2, the V gene TRBV6-4, with a possible D match to TRBD2 (6 bases). In germline, CDR1 is MRHNA, CDR2 SNTAGT. The V end was cut by 6 bases, the J end by 6 bases, with 14 bases between. This CDR3 is 14 amino acids long. CDR3 loop: CASSPAGEAGELFF. CDR3 coding DNA: TGTGCCAGCAGCCCCGCCGGGGAGGCCGGGGAGCTGTTTTTT.

This clonotype was recorded many times. The V call is TRBV18, the J call TRBJ2-3, with TRBD1 matching over 8 bases. From germline, CDR1 is KGHSH and CDR2 LQKENI. There are 16 residues in the CDR3. V shed 5 bases, J shed 0 bases, and the junction held 7 bases outside the gene matches. CDR3 DNA: TGTGCCAGCTCATCCGACAGGGGATCTAGCACAGATACGCAGTATTTT. This encodes CASSSDRGSSTDTQYF. The whole variable domain, remainder taken from reference TRBV18 and TRBJ2-3, is NAGVMQNPRHLVRRRGQEARLRCSPMKGHSHVYWYRQLPEEGLKFMVYLQKENIIDESGMPKERFSAEFPKEGPSILRIQQVVRGDSAAYFCASSSDRGSSTDTQYFGPGTRLTVL.

There are many counts of this clonotype. This chain links TRBV2 with TRBJ2-3; D not certain. Germline CDR1 SNHLY, CDR2 FYNNEI. Trimming shortened V by 8 bases and J by 6 bases, and 9 bases separated the two germline ends. This CDR3 has 11 residues. The chain's CDR3 is CASGKHDTQYF. The CDR3 DNA follows: TGTGCCAGCGGGAAGCACGATACGCAGTATTTT. Complete variable domain (other parts from reference TRBV2 and TRBJ2-3): EPEVTQTPSHQVTQMGQEVILRCVPISNHLYFYWYRQILGQKVEFLVSFYNNEISEKSEIFDDQFSVERPDGSNFTLKIRSTKLEDSAMYFCASGKHDTQYFGPGTRLTVL.

Comments on this clonotype: A much larger clone differs from this one at a single base, so this may be a read error. Since the CDR3 does not end with the conserved phenylalanine or tryptophan, this likely comes from a read error. In DNA form, the CDR3 reads TGTGCCAGCAGCTTGGTAAAGGGGCACTGGGGGAACACTGAAGCTTTCTCT. It codes for CASSLVKGHWGNTEAFS. This rearrangement joins TRBV5-6 to TRBJ1-1; D is perhaps TRBD1 (5 bases). The length of the CDR3 is 17 residues. Per the germline V gene, CDR1 is SGHDT and CDR2 is YYEEEE. Trimming took off 0 bases at V and 1 base at J, with 16 bases between the two ends.

As regards this clonotype: One junction end disagrees with the germline gene, perhaps due to a read error. The V call is TRBV6-1, the J call TRBJ2-3, with D unresolved. Per germline, CDR1 MNHNS and CDR2 SASEGT. CDR3 length equals 13 residues. Here the CDR3 DNA reads TGTGCCCGCCGTTCCCGGGCCCCCGCTCCGCCGTCTTTT. It specifies CARRSRAPAPPSF.

Many counts were recorded for this clonotype. The chain combines TRBV28 with TRBJ2-3; no clear D gene. The CDR3 is 16 residues long. Germline V gene lookup returns CDR1 MDHEN and CDR2 SYDVKM. Trimming left V 1 base short and J 4 bases short, with 15 bases between. The CDR3 DNA follows: TGTGCCAGCAGTTTATCCCCTTCCATGGGCGCAGATACGCAGTATTTT. This gives the protein CASSLSPSMGADTQYF.

This clonotype occurred many times. The chain has TRBV5-1 and TRBJ1-1; D not certain. Trimming cost V 4 bases and J 0 bases, with 13 bases left between them. This CDR3 contains 15 residues. CDR1 is SGHRS and CDR2 is YFSETQ in the germline V gene. The CDR3, as DNA: TGCGCCAGCAGCCCGGGATCGGGGATGAACACTGAAGCTTTCTTT. Translated, it gives CASSPGSGMNTEAFF.

This clonotype was observed at least ten times. The CDR3 DNA follows: TGCGCCAGCAGCCAAGAGACGGCCGCAACCACCAATTCACCCCTCCACTTT. Encoded protein: CASSQETAATTNSPLHF. This chain uses TRBV4-1 with TRBJ1-6; D uncertain. V gave up 0 bases and J gave up 7 bases, with 16 bases separating them. Germline CDR1 reads MGHRA; CDR2 reads YSYEKL. The length of the CDR3 is 17 residues.

The chain joins TRBV7-8 to TRBJ1-1; weak D call: TRBD1 (6 bases). Trimming removed 4 bases at V and 4 bases at J, with 10 bases between. Germline assignment: CDR1 SGHVS and CDR2 FQNEAQ. The CDR3 is 13 residues long. The CDR3 region has the DNA TGTGCCAGCAGCTACAGGGATCGCACTGAAGCTTTCTTT. Amino acid sequence: CASSYRDRTEAFF.

About this clonotype: At one of its ends the junction is not consistent with the germline gene, which may arise from a read error. V and J are TRBV6-1 and TRBJ2-2; D possibly uses TRBD1 or TRBD2 (5 bases each). The CDR3 loop spans 14 amino acids. Germline V gene sequence: CDR1 MNHNS, CDR2 SASEGT. CDR3 residues: CASSQDYNTREMFF. The CDR3 DNA follows: TGTGCCAGCAGCCAAGACTACAACACCAGGGAGATGTTTTTT.

This clonotype has just a few counts. V gene TRBV10-3 combines with J gene TRBJ2-7; D is perhaps TRBD2 (6 bases). There are 11 residues in the CDR3. The V end was cut by 7 bases, the J end by 5 bases, with 9 bases between. In germline, CDR1 is ENHRY, CDR2 SYGVKD. CDR3 nucleotides: TGTGCCATCAAGGAGGGAAACGAGCAGTACTTC. Amino acids: CAIKEGNEQYF.

This clonotype was detected many times. This chain links TRBV4-1 with TRBJ2-1; TRBD1 is a possible D gene (5 bases). Trimming cost V 2 bases and J 7 bases, with 9 bases left between them. Germline V lookup: CDR1 MGHRA, CDR2 YSYEKL. This CDR3 is built from 13 residues. The DNA of the CDR3 is TGCGCCAGCAGCCAATTACAGGTGAATGAGCAGTTCTTC. Protein: CASSQLQVNEQFF.

Many counts were recorded for this clonotype. CDR3 sequence: CSARYNTEAFF. The CDR3 DNA follows: TGCAGTGCTAGATACAACACTGAAGCTTTCTTT. The chain recombines TRBV20-1 with TRBJ1-1; D not certain. The V end was cut by 2 bases, the J end by 2 bases, with 3 bases between. This CDR3 is built from 11 residues. The germline CDR1 and CDR2 sequences are DFQATT and SNEGSKA (reference sequence).

This clonotype was found many times. The J gene is TRBJ2-5, the V gene TRBV6-1; D may correspond to TRBD1 or TRBD2 (6 bases each). V lost 3 bases, J lost 1 base, and 15 bases lay in between. This CDR3 is built from 16 residues. From germline, CDR1 is MNHNS and CDR2 SASEGT. Here the CDR3 DNA reads TGTGCCAGCAGTGACCCCGGTGGGGGGCTCCAAGAGACCCAGTACTTC. Translating gives CASSDPGGGLQETQYF.

The rearrangement uses TRBV11-1 and TRBJ2-3; D is possibly TRBD2 (5 bases). Between the trimmed V and J ends, which lost 0 bases and 0 bases, there was a span of 22 bases. Germline CDR1 reads SGHAT; CDR2 reads FQDESV (reference sequence). This CDR3 spans 20 amino acids. CDR3 loop: CASSLAPGLSLSGSTDTQYF. The CDR3 DNA follows: TGTGCCAGCAGCTTAGCGCCCGGTCTCTCTTTGAGCGGCAGCACAGATACGCAGTATTTT.

This clonotype was counted at least ten times. This chain links TRBV27 with TRBJ1-2, with D perhaps matching TRBD1 (6 bases). V lost 5 bases and J 2 bases, leaving 24 bases between the germline ends. Per the germline V gene, CDR1 is MNHEY and CDR2 is SMNVEV (reference sequence). The CDR3 loop spans 18 amino acids. In DNA, the CDR3 is TGTGCCAGCAGTACCAACCAAGGGGGTGGAGCCCAGAACTATGGCTACACCTTC. Protein: CASSTNQGGGAQNYGYTF.

This clonotype was seen repeatedly, ten times or more. V is TRBV10-3 and J is TRBJ2-5; 7 nucleotides agree with TRBD1. CDR3 length: 15 residues. The J segment lost 4 bases and the V segment lost 4 bases, leaving 9 bases of the junction unmatched. The germline gives CDR1 ENHRY, CDR2 SYGVKD. The CDR3 protein is CAISGGVRTGETQYF. The DNA for the CDR3 is TGTGCCATCAGTGGAGGGGTCAGGACAGGAGAGACCCAGTACTTC.

This clonotype was observed at least ten times. V usage is TRBV6-1 and J usage is TRBJ2-1, with D uncertain. The length of the CDR3 is 13 residues. V shed 5 bases and J shed 4 bases, with 9 bases lying between them. Per germline, CDR1 MNHNS and CDR2 SASEGT. CDR3 residues: CASSRPGYNEQFF. The CDR3, as DNA: TGTGCCAGCAGTCGCCCTGGATACAATGAGCAGTTCTTC.

This clonotype showed up many times. This chain joins TRBV3-1 and TRBJ2-7, with unresolved D. The CDR3 is 15 residues long. Germline values: CDR1 LGHDT, CDR2 YNNKEL (reference sequence). V lost 1 base and J 2 bases, leaving 12 bases between the germline ends. CDR3 sequence reads: CASSQVSGGTYEQYF. CDR3 DNA sequence: TGTGCCAGCAGCCAAGTTTCAGGTGGAACCTACGAGCAGTACTTC.

The CDR3 loop is CASSPVSLNTEAFF. CDR3 in DNA: TGTGCCAGCAGCCCTGTCAGTTTGAACACTGAAGCTTTCTTT. The chain links TRBV5-6 to TRBJ1-1; D not resolved. CDR1 is SGHDT and CDR2 is YYEEEE in the germline V gene. The CDR3 has 14 residues. V dropped 4 bases and J dropped 0 bases, with 10 bases sitting between them.

This clonotype has ten or more counts. The chain uses TRBV18 and TRBJ2-7; D remains ambiguous. This CDR3 has 12 amino acids. The V end lost 2 bases, the J end lost 5 bases, and 7 bases lay between the germline ends. The germline CDR1 and CDR2 sequences are KGHSH and LQKENI. The chain's CDR3 is CASSPNSNEQYF. The DNA of the CDR3 is TGTGCCAGCTCACCAAACAGCAACGAGCAGTACTTC.

V gene TRBV29-1 combines with J gene TRBJ2-2; no definite D call. Per germline, CDR1 SQVTM and CDR2 ANQGSEA. Trimming stripped 4 bases from V and 0 bases from J, with 9 bases between. The length of the CDR3 is 14 residues. CDR3 region: CSVAVHTNTGELFF. CDR3 nucleotides: TGCAGCGTTGCAGTACATACGAACACCGGGGAGCTGTTTTTT.

The sample holds a few counts of this clonotype. This sequence joins TRBV18 and TRBJ2-7, with D unresolved. V was trimmed by 3 bases and J by 5 bases, leaving 11 bases between them. This CDR3 is 13 amino acids long. Germline CDR1 reads KGHSH; CDR2 reads LQKENI. DNA of the CDR3: TGTGCCAGCTCACCGTACGGATTGGACGAGCAGTACTTC. It encodes CASSPYGLDEQYF.

The DNA of the CDR3 is TGTGCCAGCTCACCGGGACGGATTCTCGGAAACACCATATATTTT. Translation: CASSPGRILGNTIYF. The chain employs TRBV18 and TRBJ1-3, with D possibly matching TRBD1 (5 bases). V was shortened by 3 bases and J by 4 bases, with 13 bases between the two germline ends. The CDR3 has 15 amino acids. Germline lookup yields CDR1 KGHSH and CDR2 LQKENI.

This sequence joins TRBV5-4 and TRBJ1-2, with 10 bases lining up with TRBD1. The germline V gene encodes CDR1 SGHNT and CDR2 YYREEE (reference sequence). This CDR3 has 14 residues. V trimming: 4 bases; J trimming: 13 bases; junction bases outside the gene matches: 13. This chain's CDR3 is CASSRRGTGDIGTF. In DNA, the CDR3 is TGTGCCAGCAGCCGGAGGGGGACAGGGGATATCGGCACCTTC.

This clonotype was detected ten times or more. The rearrangement links TRBV20-1 to TRBJ2-7; 8 nucleotides agree with TRBD1. The junction had 4 bases not matched to a gene; V was cut back by 2 bases and J by 1 base. Germline-derived CDR1 and CDR2 are DFQATT and SNEGSKA (reference sequence). The CDR3 has 14 amino acids. CDR3 bases: TGCAGTGCTAGATCCTGGACAGGGTCCTACGAGCAGTACTTC. Its translation: CSARSWTGSYEQYF.

This clonotype came up many times. V gene TRBV20-1 combines with J gene TRBJ2-7, with D perhaps TRBD1 or TRBD2 (5 bases each). V lost 4 bases, J lost 2 bases, and 18 bases lay in between. CDR1 DFQATT and CDR2 SNEGSKA come from the germline V gene (reference sequence). CDR3 length: 15 amino acids. CDR3 DNA: TGCAGTGCTATCGGTTCTGGGACGGGTGCCTACGAGCAGTACTTC. Protein: CSAIGSGTGAYEQYF.

The table lists this clonotype with a few counts. Given a much more abundant clone one base away, this may be a read error. The chain carries TRBV4-1 and TRBJ2-7, with unresolved D. V lost 0 bases and J 6 bases, leaving 9 bases between the germline ends. This CDR3 contains 13 residues. The V gene's germline CDR1 is MGHRA and CDR2 YSYEKL. The CDR3 DNA reads as TGCGCCAGCAGCCAAGATATACGTTGCGAGCAGTACTTC. It is translated as CASSQDIRCEQYF.